This TCR beta chain was captured by sequencing in a study of blood T cell repertoires in COVID-19. For the study at large: Sites across the United States, Italy and Spain contributed samples from acute and convalescent COVID-19.

Per the study methods: Reference gene primers were amplified, and this amplification served to estimate nucleated cell counts. The data were produced by immunoSEQ multiplex PCR, yet TCRdb's version contains in-frame clones alone and is incomplete. V, J and clone size are those of that table, while D and trimming were read from the DNA. The sample comprises 150,000 or so clones, over 75% of which are singletons, and under 13% rests with the top ten. Germline V CDR1 and CDR2: MNHEY, SMNVEV (reference sequence). This CDR3 is built from 13 residues. Trimming removed 5 bases at V and 4 bases at J, with 12 bases between.

The V and J genes are TRBV27 and TRBJ2-7; D is perhaps TRBD2 (5 bases). The sample consisted of peripheral blood. The source is a human donor in a cohort sampled during active COVID-19. CDR3 nucleotides: TGTGCCAGCAGTGGAAGCGGAACTTACGAGCAGTACTTC. Amino acids: CASSGSGTYEQYF.